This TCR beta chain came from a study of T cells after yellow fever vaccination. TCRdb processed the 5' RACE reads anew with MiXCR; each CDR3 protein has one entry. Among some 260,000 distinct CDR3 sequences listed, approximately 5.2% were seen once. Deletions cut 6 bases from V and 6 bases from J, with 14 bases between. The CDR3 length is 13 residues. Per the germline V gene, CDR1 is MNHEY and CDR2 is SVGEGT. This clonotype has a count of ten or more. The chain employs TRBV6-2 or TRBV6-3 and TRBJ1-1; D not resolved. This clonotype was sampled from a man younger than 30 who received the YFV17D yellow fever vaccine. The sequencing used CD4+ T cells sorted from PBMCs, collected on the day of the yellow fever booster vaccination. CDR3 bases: TGTGCCAGCAGGGAACACCCCTGGGCTGAAGCTTTCTTT. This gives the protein CASREHPWAEAFF.